Sequencing of this TCR beta chain was carried out in a study of T-cell reconstitution after alpha-beta-depleted transplantation in children. General study results and limits: High day-60 TCRbeta diversity in some patients came from surviving recipient T cells and thymic progenitors.

This clonotype came up once. The antigen is not known. The V end lost 6 bases, the J end lost 0 bases, and 18 bases lay between the germline ends. Germline V gives CDR1 MNHNS, CDR2 SASEGT. This CDR3 comprises 17 residues. Unique molecular identifiers featured in how the TCRbeta library was prepared. Each CDR3 protein is one row after TCRdb ran MiXCR on the PCR reads. The repertoire holds more than 100,000 distinct CDR3 sequences, with 20% to 25% as singletons. The chain has TRBV6-1 and TRBJ1-5; D is unclear. The source was PBMCs, mostly from graft donor cells, collected 180 days after TCRalphabeta/CD19-depleted stem cell transplant. This TCR was recovered from a male patient aged 2 to 9 who had a stem cell transplant for chronic granulomatous disease, so the T cells may come from the graft donor. The CDR3 is CASSSKTGGYSNQPQHF. The CDR3 DNA is TGTGCCAGCAGCTCAAAGACCGGTGGGTATAGCAATCAGCCCCAGCATTTT.